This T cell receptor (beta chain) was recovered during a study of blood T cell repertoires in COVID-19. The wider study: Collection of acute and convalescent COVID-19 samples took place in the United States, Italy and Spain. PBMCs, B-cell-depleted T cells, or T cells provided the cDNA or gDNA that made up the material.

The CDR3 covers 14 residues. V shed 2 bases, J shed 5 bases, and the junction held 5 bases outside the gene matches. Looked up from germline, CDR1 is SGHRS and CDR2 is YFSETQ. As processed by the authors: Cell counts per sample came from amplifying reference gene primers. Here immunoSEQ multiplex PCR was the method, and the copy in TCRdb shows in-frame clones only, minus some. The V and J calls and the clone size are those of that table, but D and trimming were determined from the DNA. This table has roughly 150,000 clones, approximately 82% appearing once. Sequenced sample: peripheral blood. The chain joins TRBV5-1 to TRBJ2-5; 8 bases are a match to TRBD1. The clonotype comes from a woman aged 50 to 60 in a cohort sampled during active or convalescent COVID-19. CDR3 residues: CASSLAQGDETQYF. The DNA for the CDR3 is TGCGCCAGCAGCTTAGCACAGGGGGACGAGACCCAGTACTTC.